The rows below give T cell receptor beta chains drawn from one sample of a study of PD-1 blockade in classical Hodgkin lymphoma. Libraries were prepared by immunoSEQ multiplex PCR; TCRdb keeps only in-frame clonotypes and omits some of them. This table has about 92,000 clones, about 83% appearing once. The sample here was peripheral blood mononuclear cells (PBMCs), taken before the fourth cycle of nivolumab. These receptors were obtained from a human donor with classical Hodgkin lymphoma. CDR3s include the opening cysteine and the closing phenylalanine or tryptophan. The order of the fields is clone size, V gene, J gene, D gene, CDR3 protein, CDR3 DNA. The D gene is left open where the match is weak. Not all rows give a size; the values are once, few, many and, for expanded clones, a class.

.	TRBV7-2	TRBJ1-1	.	CASSVVGQLGTEAFF	TGTGCCAGCAGCGTAGTCGGACAGCTGGGCACTGAAGCTTTCTTT
.	TRBV19	TRBJ1-5	TRBD1	CASSIGTGGGQPQHF	TGTGCCAGTAGTATCGGGACAGGGGGCGGTCAGCCCCAGCATTTT
.	TRBV5-1	TRBJ2-1	TRBD2	CASRVGTTDNEQFF	TGCGCCAGCAGGGTCGGGACTACCGACAATGAGCAGTTCTTC
.	TRBV5-8	TRBJ2-7	TRBD2	CASSFLAGLYEQYF	TGTGCCAGCAGCTTCCTAGCGGGACTCTACGAGCAGTACTTC
.	TRBV28	TRBJ1-4	.	CASRPGQTNEKLFF	TGTGCCAGCAGGCCGGGACAAACTAATGAAAAACTGTTTTTT
.	TRBV9	TRBJ2-3	TRBD2	CASSVESGGYTDTQYF	TGTGCCAGCAGCGTAGAGAGCGGGGGTTACACAGATACGCAGTATTTT
few	TRBV5-6	TRBJ1-3	.	CASSLGLQYGNTIYF	TGTGCCAGCAGCCTAGGACTGCAGTATGGAAACACCATATATTTT
few	TRBV19	TRBJ1-1	.	CASNQYQGAEAFF	TGTGCCAGTAATCAATATCAAGGGGCTGAAGCTTTCTTT
few	TRBV7-3	TRBJ2-3	.	CASSLTARRGTDTQYF	TGTGCCAGCAGCTTAACTGCGAGAAGGGGCACAGATACGCAGTATTTT
.	TRBV7-9	TRBJ2-1	.	CASSFGGYEQFF	TGTGCCAGCAGCTTCGGGGGATATGAGCAGTTCTTC
.	TRBV6-1	TRBJ2-5	.	CASSEAHGAWETQYF	TGTGCCAGCAGTGAAGCGCACGGGGCCTGGGAGACCCAGTACTTC
.	TRBV21-1	TRBJ2-2	.	CASSKGTQLNTGELFF	TGTGCCAGCAGCAAAGGTACCCAGCTGAACACCGGGGAGCTGTTTTTT
.	TRBV7-2	TRBJ2-7	.	CASSLGRAQFYEQYF	TGTGCCAGCAGCTTAGGCAGGGCCCAATTCTACGAGCAGTACTTC
few	TRBV5-6	TRBJ2-3	.	CASSLVGRLADTQYF	TGTGCCAGCAGCCTCGTCGGTCGTCTCGCAGATACGCAGTATTTT
.	TRBV7-9	TRBJ1-2	.	CASSFRELDYGYTF	TGTGCCAGCAGCTTTAGGGAACTGGACTATGGCTACACCTTC
.	TRBV5-1	TRBJ2-1	TRBD2	CASSLGGSPYNEQFF	TGCGCCAGCAGCTTGGGCGGGAGTCCCTACAATGAGCAGTTCTTC
.	TRBV15	TRBJ1-4	TRBD1	CATSLRGQGNEKLFF	TGTGCCACCAGCCTAAGGGGACAGGGGAATGAAAAACTGTTTTTT
.	TRBV7-3	TRBJ2-5	TRBD2	CASSLTLAGTQYF	TGTGCCAGCAGCTTGACACTAGCGGGAACCCAGTACTTC
few	TRBV19	TRBJ2-1	TRBD2	CASSIDSGGEQFF	TGTGCCAGTAGTATAGATAGCGGGGGTGAGCAGTTCTTC
few	TRBV10-3	TRBJ2-7	.	CAIRGGGGSDEQYF	TGTGCCATCAGGGGCGGCGGGGGCTCCGACGAGCAGTACTTC
.	TRBV19	TRBJ1-1	TRBD1	CASSSGGPFMNTEAFF	TGTGCCAGTAGTTCAGGGGGCCCGTTTATGAACACTGAAGCTTTCTTT
.	TRBV10-3	TRBJ2-7	TRBD2	CATDSGTGDEQYF	TGTGCCACCGATAGCGGGACCGGGGACGAGCAGTACTTC
.	TRBV28	TRBJ2-5	.	CASSLLLGETQYF	TGTGCCAGCAGTTTATTGTTAGGAGAGACCCAGTACTTC
.	TRBV10-3	TRBJ2-5	.	CAISDSGDQETQYF	TGTGCCATCAGTGATTCCGGGGACCAAGAGACCCAGTACTTC
.	TRBV18	TRBJ2-5	.	CASSPGQETQYF	TGTGCCAGCTCACCGGGGCAAGAGACCCAGTACTTC
once	TRBV7-2	TRBJ2-2	TRBD2	CASRSTSGRATGELFF	TGTGCCAGCAGGTCGACTAGCGGGAGGGCCACCGGGGAGCTGTTTTTT
once	TRBV19	TRBJ2-3	TRBD2	CASSILAGTTDTQYF	TGTGCCAGTAGTATCCTAGCGGGTACCACAGATACGCAGTATTTT
.	TRBV6-5	TRBJ2-1	.	CASLGSYNEQFF	TGTGCCAGCCTGGGGTCCTACAATGAGCAGTTCTTC
.	TRBV28	TRBJ1-2	.	CASSQAINYGYTF	TGTGCCAGCAGCCAGGCGATTAACTATGGCTACACCTTC
.	TRBV6-4	TRBJ2-2	TRBD2	CASSDVMGLAGGHGELFF	TGTGCCAGCAGTGATGTCATGGGACTAGCGGGGGGACACGGGGAGCTGTTTTTT
.	TRBV6-5	TRBJ2-7	TRBD2	CASSLPGTSGEYF	TGTGCCAGCAGTTTGCCCGGGACTAGCGGGGAGTACTTC
.	TRBV5-6	TRBJ1-5	.	CASSSGEGGQPQHF	TGTGCCAGCAGCTCTGGCGAGGGGGGACAGCCCCAGCATTTT
.	TRBV7-9	TRBJ2-1	.	CASSQARVDEQFF	TGTGCCAGCAGTCAGGCCAGGGTAGATGAGCAGTTCTTC
.	TRBV7-2	TRBJ2-1	.	CASSLQGYEQFF	TGTGCCAGCAGCTTACAGGGTTATGAGCAGTTCTTC
.	TRBV19	TRBJ1-5	TRBD1	CASIAAGAGGRYSNQPQHF	TGTGCCAGTATCGCCGCGGGGGCAGGGGGCCGATATAGCAATCAGCCCCAGCATTTT
.	TRBV10-3	TRBJ2-2	.	CAISELPGPNGGELFF	TGTGCCATCAGTGAATTGCCCGGACCAAACGGGGGGGAGCTGTTTTTT
.	TRBV7-9	TRBJ1-1	.	CASSFRGATEAFF	TGTGCCAGCAGCTTCCGTGGCGCCACTGAAGCTTTCTTT
.	TRBV10-3	TRBJ2-4	.	CAISESSVENIQYF	TGTGCCATCAGTGAGTCAAGTGTCGAAAACATTCAGTACTTC
.	TRBV7-6	TRBJ1-3	.	CASSLVAGSGNTIYF	TGTGCCAGCAGCTTAGTTGCCGGCTCTGGAAACACCATATATTTT
.	TRBV5-1	TRBJ2-2	.	CASSLEGRGWTGELFF	TGCGCCAGCAGCTTAGAAGGCCGGGGGTGGACCGGGGAGCTGTTTTTT
.	TRBV5-1	TRBJ2-5	.	CASSLAGFQETQYF	TGCGCCAGCAGCTTGGCAGGATTCCAAGAGACCCAGTACTTC
few	TRBV5-1	TRBJ1-5	TRBD1	CASSEGTGWQPQHF	TGCGCCAGCAGCGAGGGGACAGGGTGGCAGCCCCAGCATTTT
.	TRBV29-1	TRBJ1-2	.	CSDGQIYGYTF	TGCAGCGACGGACAGATCTATGGCTACACCTTC
.	TRBV27	TRBJ2-7	TRBD2	CASRVAGGRSYEQYF	TGTGCCAGCAGGGTAGCGGGAGGACGGTCCTACGAGCAGTACTTC
.	TRBV25-1	TRBJ1-4	.	CASGGQATNEKLFF	TGTGCCAGCGGCGGACAAGCAACTAATGAAAAACTGTTTTTT
.	TRBV6-5	TRBJ1-6	.	CASTLTTGLNSPLHF	TGTGCCAGCACCTTAACGACAGGATTGAATTCACCCCTCCACTTT
.	TRBV5-4	TRBJ2-2	.	CASRTGLGGNGGELFF	TGTGCCAGCAGAACAGGGCTGGGGGGGAATGGCGGGGAGCTGTTTTTT
once	TRBV7-8	TRBJ2-2	.	CASSSMVGLGELFF	TGTGCCAGCAGCTCCATGGTGGGCCTTGGGGAGCTGTTTTTT
.	TRBV11-2	TRBJ2-2	.	CASSLFLANTGELFF	TGTGCCAGCAGCTTATTTCTAGCGAACACCGGGGAGCTGTTTTTT
.	TRBV5-1	TRBJ2-3	.	CASSLYRGSDTQYF	TGCGCCAGCAGCTTGTATCGGGGATCAGATACGCAGTATTTT